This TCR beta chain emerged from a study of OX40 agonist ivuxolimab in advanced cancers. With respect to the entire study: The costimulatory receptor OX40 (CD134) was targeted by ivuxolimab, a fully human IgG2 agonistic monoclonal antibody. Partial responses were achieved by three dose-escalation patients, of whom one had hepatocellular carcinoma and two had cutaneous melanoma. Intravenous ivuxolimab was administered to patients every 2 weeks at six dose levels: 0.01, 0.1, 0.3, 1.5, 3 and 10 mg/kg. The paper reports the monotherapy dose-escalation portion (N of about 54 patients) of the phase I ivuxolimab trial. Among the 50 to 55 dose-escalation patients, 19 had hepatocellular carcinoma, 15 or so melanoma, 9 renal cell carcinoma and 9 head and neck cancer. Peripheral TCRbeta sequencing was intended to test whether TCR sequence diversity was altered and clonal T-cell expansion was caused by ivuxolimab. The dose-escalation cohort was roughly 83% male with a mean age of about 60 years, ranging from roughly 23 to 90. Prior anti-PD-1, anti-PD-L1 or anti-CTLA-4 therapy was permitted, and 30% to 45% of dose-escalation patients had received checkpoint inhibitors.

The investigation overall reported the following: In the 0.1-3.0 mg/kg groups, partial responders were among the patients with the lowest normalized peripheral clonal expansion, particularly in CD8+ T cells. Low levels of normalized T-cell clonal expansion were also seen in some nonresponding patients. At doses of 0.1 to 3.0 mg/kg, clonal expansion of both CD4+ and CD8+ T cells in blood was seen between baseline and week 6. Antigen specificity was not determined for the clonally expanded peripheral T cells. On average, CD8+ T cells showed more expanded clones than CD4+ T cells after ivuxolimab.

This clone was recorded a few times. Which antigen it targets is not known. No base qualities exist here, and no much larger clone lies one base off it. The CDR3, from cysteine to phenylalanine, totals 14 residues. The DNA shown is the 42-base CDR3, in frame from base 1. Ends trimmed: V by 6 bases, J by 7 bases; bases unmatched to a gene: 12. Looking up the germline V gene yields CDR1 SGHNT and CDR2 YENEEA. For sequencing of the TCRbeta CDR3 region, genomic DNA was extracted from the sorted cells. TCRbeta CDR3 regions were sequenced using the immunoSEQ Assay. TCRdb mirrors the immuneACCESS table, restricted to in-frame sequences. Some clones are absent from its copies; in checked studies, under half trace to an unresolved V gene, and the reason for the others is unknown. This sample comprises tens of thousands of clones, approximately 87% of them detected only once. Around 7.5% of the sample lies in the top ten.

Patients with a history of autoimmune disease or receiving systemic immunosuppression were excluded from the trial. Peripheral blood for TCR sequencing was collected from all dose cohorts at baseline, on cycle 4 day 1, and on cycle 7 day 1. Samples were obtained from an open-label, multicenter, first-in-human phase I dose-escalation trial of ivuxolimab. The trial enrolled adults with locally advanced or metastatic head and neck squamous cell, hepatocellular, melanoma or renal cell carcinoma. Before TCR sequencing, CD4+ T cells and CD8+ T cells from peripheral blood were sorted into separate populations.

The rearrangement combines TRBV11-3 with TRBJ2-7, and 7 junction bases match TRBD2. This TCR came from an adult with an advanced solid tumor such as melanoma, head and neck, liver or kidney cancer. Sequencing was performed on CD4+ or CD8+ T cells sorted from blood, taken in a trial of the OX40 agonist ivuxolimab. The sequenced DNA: TGTGCCAGCAGTTTCGTGGCGGGAGCGGGGGAGCAGTACTTC. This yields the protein CASSFVAGAGEQYF.